This entry concerns a single TCR beta chain. V was cut by 4 bases and J by 1 base, with 11 bases left in between. Germline CDR1 is KGHSY and CDR2 is FQNENV. This CDR3 contains 14 residues. The entry originates in a study of blood T cell repertoires in COVID-19. Study details: COVID-19 samples, acute and convalescent, were from the United States, Italy and Spain. T cells, B-cell-depleted T cells, or PBMCs provided the cDNA or gDNA that served as material.

Study processing details: The assay estimated nucleated cells by amplifying reference gene primers. TCRdb's copy holds only in-frame clones and misses some; the assay was immunoSEQ multiplex PCR. The V and J calls and the clone size are those of that table, but D and trimming were determined from the DNA. The sample includes fewer than 70,000 clones, 84% seen only once; the top ten take about 12%. The chain couples TRBV16 to TRBJ2-7; maybe TRBD2 (6 bases). Sequenced input: peripheral blood. The clonotype originates from a human donor in a cohort sampled during active COVID-19. This chain's CDR3 is CASSLRAGSYEQYF. The CDR3 nucleotides read TGTGCCAGCAGCCTTCGGGCGGGGTCCTACGAGCAGTACTTC.